This T cell receptor beta chain derives from a study of T-cell memory formation after mild COVID-19. In germline, CDR1 is MGHDK, CDR2 SYGVNS. V dropped 6 bases and J dropped 4 bases, with 16 bases sitting between them. This CDR3 is 15 amino acids long. Study-level points and caveats: Contracting clones, day 15 to 85, had balanced CD4/CD8, and later expanders favored CD4+. Pre-infection memory harbored some responding clones, suggesting cross-reactive memory joined. Shrinking CD4+ clones resided mostly in CM and EM, and CD8+ ones in EMRA.

TCRdb reprocessed the 5' RACE reads with MiXCR, giving one entry per CDR3 protein. The table lists under 650,000 distinct CDR3 sequences, roughly 17% of them singletons. The table lists this clonotype with many counts. Its antigen is not identified. The gene calls are TRBV25-1 and TRBJ2-1, with D possibly being TRBD2 (7 bases). This sequence was found in an adult woman who had mild COVID-19 (a few samples of this study predate the infection). Cell type and time point are not known. Material: PBMCs or a T cell subset sorted from them (not recorded which). CDR3 nucleotides: TGTGCCAGCAGCTTGGCGGGGGCCCTATACAATGAGCAGTTCTTC. It is translated as CASSLAGALYNEQFF.